One sample yielded the 12 T cell receptor beta chains listed below, sequenced in a study of shared clonotypes between healthy human individuals. TCRdb's copy holds only in-frame clones and misses some; the assay was immunoSEQ multiplex PCR. The data show 550,000 to 750,000 clones, under 95% seen once. Naive CD8 populations comprised CD45RO-negative cells positively selected for CCR7, excluding terminally differentiated effector memory CD45RA+ cells. The sample taken for sequencing was naive CD8+ T cells sorted from blood. Source of these receptors: a man between 25 and 39 years old in good health.

As for this clone: This specimen includes other DNA sequences encoding the same CDR3. The CDR3 nucleotides read TGTGCCAGCAGCTCGGGTATATCTGGAAACACCATATATTTT. Translating gives CASSSGISGNTIYF. The J gene is TRBJ1-3, the V gene TRBV7-2; no clear D gene. Germline CDR1 is SGHTA and CDR2 is FQGNSA. Trimming took 4 bases from V and 1 from J, leaving 8 bases between them. There are 14 residues in the CDR3.

This sequence joins TRBV2 and TRBJ2-5; 9 bases align to TRBD2. The J segment lost 5 bases and the V segment lost 4 bases, leaving 17 bases of the junction unmatched. The CDR3 is 18 amino acids. Germline values: CDR1 SNHLY, CDR2 FYNNEI. As DNA, the CDR3 is TGTGCCAGCAGTGGAGCCCCTGGAAGGCGGGAGGGAGGGGAGACCCAGTACTTC. Translated, it gives CASSGAPGRREGGETQYF.

The chain recombines TRBV7-9 with TRBJ1-1; maybe TRBD1 (6 bases). Trimming shortened V by 3 bases and J by 11 bases, and 13 bases separated the two germline ends. The CDR3 length is 12 residues. The germline gives CDR1 SEHNR, CDR2 FQNEAQ (reference sequence). The CDR3: CASSLGGARAFF. The CDR3 DNA reads TGTGCCAGCAGCTTGGGGGGCGCAAGGGCTTTCTTT.

The CDR3 protein is CASTEGSSYNEQFF. In nucleotides, the CDR3 is TGTGCCAGCACGGAGGGAAGCTCCTACAATGAGCAGTTCTTC. The chain links TRBV9 to TRBJ2-1; tentative D call: TRBD2 (6 bases). The V end was cut by 6 bases, the J end by 0 bases, with 10 bases between. The CDR3 spans 14 residues. Germline CDR1 is SGDLS and CDR2 is YYNGEE.

J is TRBJ2-7 and V is TRBV18; 10 bases are a match to TRBD1. V trimming: 3 bases; J trimming: 5 bases; junction bases outside the gene matches: 10. CDR1 and CDR2 (germline): KGHSH, LQKENI. This CDR3 contains 16 residues. This CDR3 reads CASSPRGTGEINEQYF. In nucleotides, the CDR3 is TGTGCCAGCTCACCGAGGGGGACAGGGGAAATCAACGAGCAGTACTTC.

CDR3 loop: CASSRGENNEQFF. The CDR3 region has the DNA TGTGCCAGCAGCCGGGGGGAGAACAATGAGCAGTTCTTC. V gene TRBV27 combines with J gene TRBJ2-1; 7 bases are a match to TRBD2. The CDR3 totals 13 residues. Germline CDR1 is MNHEY and CDR2 is SMNVEV (reference sequence). Trimming cost V 6 bases and J 5 bases; bases outside gene matches: 4.

The chain joins TRBV7-9 to TRBJ1-5, with D tentatively TRBD1 (6 bases). Germline CDR1 reads SEHNR; CDR2 reads FQNEAQ (reference sequence). Trimming took 4 bases from V and 8 from J, leaving 9 bases between them. The CDR3 contains 12 residues. The CDR3 nucleotides are TGTGCCAGCAGCTCAGGGGAAGAGCCCCAGCATTTT. Translated: CASSSGEEPQHF.

CDR3 DNA sequence: TGTGCCAGCAGCACCTCTACCTACGAGCAGTACTTC. Encoded protein: CASSTSTYEQYF. This rearrangement joins TRBV6-6 to TRBJ2-7; D is undetermined. CDR3 length: 12 residues. The germline gives CDR1 MNHNY, CDR2 SVGAGI (reference sequence). With 6 bases removed from V and 2 bases from J, the gap between germline ends came to 8 bases.

The V gene is TRBV14, the J gene TRBJ2-7; 7 bases are a match to TRBD2. J gave up 2 bases and V 4 bases, and 8 bases lay outside the gene matches. Germline CDR1 reads SGHDN; CDR2 reads FVKESK. This CDR3 spans 15 amino acids. The CDR3 DNA follows: TGTGCCAGCAGCCCCTATGTGGGGGGGACCTACGAGCAGTACTTC. Encoded protein: CASSPYVGGTYEQYF.

The CDR3 loop reads CASSLPRDRSLTYEQYF. CDR3 DNA: TGTGCCAGCAGCCTCCCCCGAGACAGGTCACTAACCTACGAGCAGTACTTC. The chain is built from TRBV7-2 and TRBJ2-7; possible D gene TRBD1, 6 bases. The germline V gene has CDR1 SGHTA and CDR2 FQGNSA. Trimming removed 5 bases from V and 2 bases from J, with 22 bases in between. The CDR3 extends over 17 amino acids. The whole variable domain, filled in from reference TRBV7-2 and TRBJ2-7, reads GAGVSQSPSNKVTEKGKDVELRCDPISGHTALYWYRQSLGQGLEFLIYFQGNSAPDKSGLPSDRFSAERTGGSVSTLTIQRTQQEDSAVYLCASSLPRDRSLTYEQYFGPGTRLTVT.

The V gene is TRBV7-9, the J gene TRBJ2-1, with a tentative D call TRBD1 (7 bases). This CDR3 is built from 16 residues. The germline V gene has CDR1 SEHNR and CDR2 FQNEAQ (reference sequence). Deletions cut 4 bases from V and 4 bases from J, with 17 bases between. CDR3 residues: CASSSGRGEEYNEQFF. Written as DNA, the CDR3 is TGTGCCAGCAGCTCTGGCAGGGGGGAGGAATACAATGAGCAGTTCTTC.

This clone was recorded once. The chain has TRBV9 and TRBJ2-7, with D possibly TRBD1 on 7 matching bases. The CDR3 sequence is 14 residues long. Germline V gene lookup returns CDR1 SGDLS and CDR2 YYNGEE. The germline V and J ends were trimmed by 3 bases and 3 bases, with 13 bases remaining between them. The CDR3 is CASSARGDSYEQYF. The CDR3 DNA reads TGTGCCAGCAGCGCGAGGGGGGACAGCTACGAGCAGTACTTC. Full variable domain (rest looked up from reference TRBV9 and TRBJ2-7): DSGVTQTPKHLITATGQRVTLRCSPRSGDLSVYWYQQSLDQGLQFLIQYYNGEERAKGNILERFSAQQFPDLHSELNLSSLELGDSALYFCASSARGDSYEQYFGPGTRLTVT.